Sequencing of this T cell receptor beta chain was carried out in a study of PD-1 blockade in classical Hodgkin lymphoma. Broader study findings: The diversity seen at baseline in complete responders resembled that of newly diagnosed patients.

Trimming took off 5 bases at V and 2 bases at J, with 12 bases between the two ends. Germline values: CDR1 MNHNS, CDR2 SASEGT. The CDR3 length is 14 residues. Noted time point: cycle 4 day 1 (C4D1), after five to seven weeks of nivolumab. Following autologous stem cell transplantation, relapse occurred in every patient, and exposure to brentuximab vedotin varied. Using magnetic negative selection, the CD4+ T cells were separated out of thawed PBMCs. Remarks on this clone: Its target is not known.

Sequenced by immunoSEQ multiplex PCR; TCRdb stores in-frame clones only, minus some. The sample yields around 6,200 clones, 86% seen once. The genes are TRBV6-1 and TRBJ2-5; D is perhaps TRBD1 (5 bases). The sample consisted of CD4+ T cells from blood, taken before the fourth cycle of nivolumab. The source of this sequence is a human donor with classical Hodgkin lymphoma. CDR3 bases: TGTGCCAGCAGTCCCACAAGGACACAAGAGACCCAGTACTTC. Encoded protein: CASSPTRTQETQYF.